The entry that follows covers one T cell receptor beta chain sequence. What it recognizes is unknown. This record comes from a study of blood T cells in healthy people across ages. Study-level results: The lack of PBMC sorting stopped any conclusive naive versus antigen-experienced comparison. There were more naive CD4+ cells and higher diversity in long-lived donors than in aged donors.

A second PCR, run for roughly 6 to 11 cycles, used a sample-barcoded 5' primer plus a J-beta primer mix. A single record per CDR3 protein comes from TCRdb applying MiXCR to the 5' RACE reads. The table includes hundreds of thousands of distinct CDR3 sequences, around three fifths detected once. Sample donors were healthy Caucasian individuals that came from Russia, aged roughly 6 to 100. Per sample, at least 6 micrograms of total RNA were extracted. The sequenced sample consisted of blood. The sequence was collected from a man between 60 and 75 years old in good health.

The CDR3 region is CASRQGQFLHF. The CDR3 DNA sequence: TGTGCCAGCAGACAGGGGCAGTTCCTGCATTTT. The rearrangement joins TRBV25-1 to TRBJ1-5; TRBD1 matches 7 bases. The CDR3 spans 11 residues. The ends lost 6 bases at V and 15 bases at J; junction bases unmatched: 8. CDR1 and CDR2 from the germline V gene are MGHDK and SYGVNS. Full variable domain (remainder filled in from reference TRBV25-1 and TRBJ1-5): EADIYQTPRYLVIGTGKKITLECSQTMGHDKMYWYQQDPGMELHLIHYSYGVNSTEKGDLSSESTVSRIRTEHFPLTLESARPSHTSQYLCASRQGQFLHFGDGTRLSIL.